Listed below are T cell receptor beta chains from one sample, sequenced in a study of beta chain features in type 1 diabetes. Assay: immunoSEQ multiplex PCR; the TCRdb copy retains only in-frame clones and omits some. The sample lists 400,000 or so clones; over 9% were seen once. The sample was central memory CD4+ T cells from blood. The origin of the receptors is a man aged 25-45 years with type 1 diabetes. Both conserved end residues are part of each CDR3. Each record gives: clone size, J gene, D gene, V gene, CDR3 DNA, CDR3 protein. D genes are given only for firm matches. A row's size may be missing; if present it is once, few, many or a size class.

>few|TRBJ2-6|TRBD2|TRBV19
TGTGCCAGTAGACTAGCGGGAACCCGCTCTGGGGCCAACGTCCTGACTTTC
CASRLAGTRSGANVLTF
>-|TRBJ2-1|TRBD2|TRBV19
TGTGCCAGTAGTATAGGGGGAGGCGGGAGGGACAATGAGCAGTTCTTC
CASSIGGGGRDNEQFF
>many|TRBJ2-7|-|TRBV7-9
TGTGCCAGCAGTCCTCGAGACTGGGCCCGCGAGCAGTACTTC
CASSPRDWAREQYF
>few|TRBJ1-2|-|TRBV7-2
TGTGCCAGCAGCTTAGTATATGCACAGAAGATTTATGGCTACACCTTC
CASSLVYAQKIYGYTF
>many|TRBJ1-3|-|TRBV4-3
TGCGCCAGCAGTCCCGAGTCCCCCAGCACCATATATTTT
CASSPESPSTIYF
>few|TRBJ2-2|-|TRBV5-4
TGTGCCAGCAGCTTGGGGAGGGGAGGCGACACCGGGGAGCTGTTTTTT
CASSLGRGGDTGELFF
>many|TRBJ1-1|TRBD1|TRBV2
TGTGCCAGCAGCTTACAGGGGGCAGGGGGATTGGTGAACACTGAAGCTTTCTTT
CASSLQGAGGLVNTEAFF
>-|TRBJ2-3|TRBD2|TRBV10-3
TGTGCCTCCCTAGCGGGAGAGGGGGATACGCAGTATTTT
CASLAGEGDTQYF
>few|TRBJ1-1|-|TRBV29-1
TGCAGCGTTGGACAGACTATTGAAGCTTTCTTT
CSVGQTIEAFF
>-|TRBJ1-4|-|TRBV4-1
TGCGCCAGCAGCCAGGGCTGGGGGACTAATGAAAAACTGTTTTTT
CASSQGWGTNEKLFF
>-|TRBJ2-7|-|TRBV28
TGTGCCAGCACCGGGGCCTACGAGCAGTACTTC
CASTGAYEQYF
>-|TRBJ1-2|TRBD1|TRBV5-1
TGCGCCAGCAGCCCCGGGACAGGGGTTTATGGCTACACCTTC
CASSPGTGVYGYTF
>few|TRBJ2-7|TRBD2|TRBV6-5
TGTGCCAGTATGGTGTCTAGCGGAACTTACGAGCAGTACTTC
CASMVSSGTYEQYF
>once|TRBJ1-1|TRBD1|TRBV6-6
TGTGCCAGCAGTCCCCCACAGGGGGGTGAAGCTTTCTTT
CASSPPQGGEAFF
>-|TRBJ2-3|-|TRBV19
TGTGCCAGTAGGGCGAGGGGACACGCGAGCACAGATACGCAGTATTTT
CASRARGHASTDTQYF
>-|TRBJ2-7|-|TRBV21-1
TGTGCCAGCAACCGGGGGACAGGGAACTACGAGCAGTACTTC
CASNRGTGNYEQYF
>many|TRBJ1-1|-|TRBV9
TGTGCCAGCCGGAACACGGGGGGGAACACTGAAGCTTTCTTT
CASRNTGGNTEAFF
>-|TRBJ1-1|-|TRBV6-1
TGTGCCAGCCAGCAGAACACTGAAGCTTTCTTT
CASQQNTEAFF
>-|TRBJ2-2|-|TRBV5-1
TGCGCCAGCAGGGACAGTGACGTGGGGGAGCTGTTTTTT
CASRDSDVGELFF
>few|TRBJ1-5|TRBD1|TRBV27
TGTGCCAGCAGTTCGGACAGGGGGTCTCAGCCCCAGCATTTT
CASSSDRGSQPQHF
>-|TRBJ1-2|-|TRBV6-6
TGTGCCAGTCAGATAACAGAGGTTTACACCTTC
CASQITEVYTF
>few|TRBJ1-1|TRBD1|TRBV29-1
TGCAGCGTAACTACAGGGGGCGCAGAGGCTTTCTTT
CSVTTGGAEAFF
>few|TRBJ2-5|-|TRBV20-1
TGCAGTGCTAGTCGTCTCCAGACCCAGTACTTC
CSASRLQTQYF
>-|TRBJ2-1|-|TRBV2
TGTGCCAGCAGTGTCCTAGCGATATCCTACAATGAGCAGTTCTTC
CASSVLAISYNEQFF
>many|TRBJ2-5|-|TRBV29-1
TGCAGCGTTGGGGGTCCTGAGAGAGAGACCCAGTACTTC
CSVGGPERETQYF
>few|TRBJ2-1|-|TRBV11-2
TGTGCCAGCAGTTTTGGGGGCAATGAGCAGTTCTTC
CASSFGGNEQFF
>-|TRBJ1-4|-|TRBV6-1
TGTGCCAGCAGTGAATTTTTAGGGAAGGGGGAAAAACTGTTTTTT
CASSEFLGKGEKLFF
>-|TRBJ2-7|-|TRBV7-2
TGTGCCAGCAGCTCTCAGCCGGGCTTTTACGAGCAGTACTTC
CASSSQPGFYEQYF
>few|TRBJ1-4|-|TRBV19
TGTGCCAGTAGTATCCTCGTCGCTAATGAAAAACTGTTTTTT
CASSILVANEKLFF